This T cell receptor (beta chain) was obtained from a study of a mutant IDH1 vaccine in newly diagnosed glioma (dated by TCRdb to about 2021). As for the study more broadly: Vaccination started 4-6 weeks after radiotherapy alone, or was given together with temozolomide cycles in the groups whose treatment included chemotherapy. Of the 25 to 40 treated patients, approximately 62% were male and around 40% were female, and the mean age was approximately 41 years. Prior to enrollment, patients had been given standard therapy consisting of radiotherapy alone, temozolomide alone, or radiochemotherapy with temozolomide, with the combination given to most patients. The week-35 safety follow-up took place at visit V12, and the week-47 end of study took place at visit V13. Peripheral blood samples were drawn at six visits, namely V03 (baseline), V05, V07, V10, V12 and V13. For exploratory analyses, longitudinal TCRB deep sequencing was carried out in about two dozen treated patients wherever samples were available. Overall results and qualifications from the work: Changes in the top peripheral T cell clonotypes picked up by TCRB sequencing did not appear to be linked to pseudoprogression. Availability determined which PBMC samples were chosen for TCRB deep sequencing. The authors stated that sample limitations prevented analyses of patient blood samples from being reproduced. Immune responses induced by the vaccine were seen in over 90% of patients across multiple MHC alleles.

The protocol used for the library was the immunoSEQ multiplex PCR assay. Rearranged TCR beta chain sequences were amplified using the hsTCRB Kit according to the manufacturer's protocol. Sequencing of TCRB libraries was carried out on an Illumina MiSeq. The original pipeline was this. The kit vendor's proprietary platform handled demultiplexing, trimming and gene mapping. In its TCRdb copy, this immuneACCESS table keeps in-frame sequences only and misses some clones. Where compared with another copy, unresolved V genes explain less than half of these, and the others have no known cause. V, J and clone size are taken as reported in that table, and D and trimming were inferred from the DNA itself. The sample yields around 41,000 clones; over 75% were counted once. Around 1.5% of the sample goes to the ten largest clones. According to the study, the label for this sample's time point signals: week 35, safety follow-up. Each vaccine dose, consisting of 300 ug of a 20-mer mutant IDH1 peptide in Montanide, was administered subcutaneously with topical imiquimod. Patients were given eight vaccinations, in weeks 1, 3, 5, 7, 11, 15, 19 and 23, which matched visits V03 through V10. Donors had newly diagnosed WHO grade 3 or 4 IDH1-mutant astrocytomas with loss of nuclear ATRX. The samples were drawn from NOA16, a multicentre, single-arm, open-label phase I trial in Germany that tested a mutant IDH1 peptide vaccine in humans for the first time. The DNeasy Blood and Tissue Kit was used to extract genomic DNA from EDTA blood for TCRB sequencing.

Of note for this clone: Its antigen has not been determined. No much larger clonotype is one base removed from it; base qualities were not supplied.

Trimming takes 3 bases from V and 0 bases from J, and the germline ends sit 9 bases apart. Taken from the germline V gene, the CDR1 and CDR2 loops are MNHNS and SASEGT. From the cysteine up to the phenylalanine, the CDR3 has a length of 15 residues. Just the 45-base CDR3 DNA is kept, in frame starting at base 1. This sequence was found in a man in his forties with glioma. The chain links TRBV6-1 with TRBJ1-3; the D gene remains uncertain. Sample: PBMCs, taken from a glioma patient whose treatment included an IDH1 peptide vaccine. The CDR3 in this case is CASSDPRRSGNTIYF. The nucleotide sequence is TGTGCCAGCAGTGATCCGCGACGCTCTGGAAACACCATATATTTT.